Described below is a single T cell receptor (beta chain) sequence and its context. The PCR had 60 Vbeta and 13 Jbeta primers. Only in-frame clones appear in the TCRdb table, and some are missing; sequencing was by immunoSEQ multiplex PCR. This repertoire includes approximately 150,000 clones. This CDR3 has 14 residues. V shed 4 bases and J 2 bases; nucleotides not matched to a gene: 4. Germline V gene data show CDR1 as SEHNR and CDR2 as FQNEAQ (reference sequence). This cohort consisted of healthy bone marrow donors. This sample was taken from a study of cytomegalovirus exposure and HLA in healthy donors.

The source material was PBMCs. The receptor was derived from a woman in her thirties or forties in good health and CMV-seronegative. The genes are TRBV7-9 and TRBJ2-5; TRBD1 agrees at 7 bases. The CDR3 protein is CASSSGTVQETQYF. The CDR3 nucleotides are TGTGCCAGCAGCTCGGGGACAGTACAAGAGACCCAGTACTTC.